Below, 24 T cell receptor beta chains from the same sample are listed, as sequenced in a study of Ad26.COV2.S vaccination and SARS-CoV-2 variants. Treatment noted: over 15 received Ad26.COV2.S at low or high dose, single or two shots; 5 received placebo; per-sample allocation not given. Repertoires come from day 63 after the first vaccine or placebo injection. The protocol was immunoSEQ multiplex PCR, while the TCRdb copy is restricted to in-frame clones and leaves out a portion. The sample includes about 480,000 clones, approximately 90% of them seen just once. The sequencing here drew on peripheral blood, taken in a trial of Ad26.COV2.S vaccine versus placebo. The receptor set was obtained from a person between 18 and 60 years old who received the Ad26.COV2.S COVID-19 vaccine or a placebo.

The gene calls are TRBV24-1 and TRBJ2-5; no clear D gene. Trimming took 10 bases from V and 1 from J, leaving 6 bases between them. Germline-derived CDR1 and CDR2 are KGHDR and SFDVKD. CDR3 length equals 11 residues. CDR3 in DNA: TGTGCCACGCAGGCCCAAGAGACCCAGTACTTC. Translation gives CATQAQETQYF.

V and J are TRBV7-9 and TRBJ2-1; TRBD2 is a possible D gene (6 bases). Trimming took 4 bases from V and 4 from J, leaving 14 bases between them. The CDR3 is 15 residues long. The germline V gene encodes CDR1 SEHNR and CDR2 FQNEAQ (reference sequence). This CDR3 is CASSSTGTFYNEQFF. As DNA, the CDR3 is TGTGCCAGCAGCTCTACCGGGACTTTTTACAATGAGCAGTTCTTC.

The J gene is TRBJ2-7, the V gene TRBV14, with 11 bases that match TRBD2. Trimming at V came to 6 bases and at J to 2 bases, leaving 3 bases not matched to a gene. Germline V gives CDR1 SGHDN, CDR2 FVKESK. The CDR3 spans 14 residues. The chain's CDR3 is CASRPSGGTYEQYF. The CDR3 DNA reads as TGTGCCAGCAGGCCTAGCGGGGGGACCTACGAGCAGTACTTC.

Here the CDR3 DNA reads TGTGCCAGTAGGGCGACTAGCCGTAATGAGCAGTTCTTC. Translating gives CASRATSRNEQFF. The chain links TRBV19 to TRBJ2-1; 7 nucleotides align to TRBD2. There are 13 residues in the CDR3. J was trimmed by 7 bases and V by 6 bases; bases with no gene match: 6. Germline-derived CDR1 and CDR2 are LNHDA and SQIVND (reference sequence).

The chain carries TRBV7-2 and TRBJ2-7; TRBD1 agrees at 10 bases. CDR1 SGHTA and CDR2 FQGNSA come from the germline V gene. J gave up 6 bases and V 5 bases, and 7 bases lay outside the gene matches. The CDR3 consists of 14 residues. CDR3 amino acids: CASSRDRGLTEQYF. The CDR3 DNA reads as TGTGCCAGCAGCCGCGACAGGGGGCTTACCGAGCAGTACTTC.

The rearrangement joins TRBV5-1 to TRBJ1-4, with 9 bases aligning to TRBD1. Germline assignment: CDR1 SGHRS and CDR2 YFSETQ. V trimming: 6 bases; J trimming: 8 bases; junction bases outside the gene matches: 8. The CDR3 runs 14 residues. Written as DNA, the CDR3 is TGCGCCAGCACCGTGACAGGGGGAGGCGAAAAACTGTTTTTT. It encodes CASTVTGGGEKLFF.

The chain is built from TRBV6-5 and TRBJ1-1; D unresolved. Germline V gene lookup returns CDR1 MNHEY and CDR2 SVGAGI. V lost 2 bases to trimming and J lost 1 base, with 11 bases between them. CDR3 size: 15 residues. CDR3 amino acids: CASSYRRGRNTEAFF. DNA for the CDR3: TGTGCCAGCAGTTACCGGCGGGGAAGGAACACTGAAGCTTTCTTT.

The CDR3 DNA is TGTGCCAGCAGCTTACCCGGGACAGGGACCACAGATACGCAGTATTTT. Encoded protein: CASSLPGTGTTDTQYF. The J gene is TRBJ2-3, the V gene TRBV5-8; TRBD1 agrees at 9 bases. The length of the CDR3 is 16 residues. Germline CDR1 reads SGHTS; CDR2 reads YDEGEE. Germline trimming cut 2 bases from V and 2 bases from J; bases unmatched to any gene: 6.

The J gene is TRBJ2-2, the V gene TRBV30, with 10 bases identical to TRBD1. Trimming at V came to 4 bases and at J to 7 bases, leaving 9 bases not matched to a gene. The germline V gene encodes CDR1 GTSNPN and CDR2 SVGIG (reference sequence). This CDR3 has 15 amino acids. As DNA, the CDR3 is TGTGCCTGGACGGAGGGACAGGGGTTAGGCGGGGAGCTGTTTTTT. It encodes CAWTEGQGLGGELFF. The full variable domain, in which reference TRBV30 and TRBJ2-2 provide the parts outside the CDR3, is SQTIHQWPATLVQPVGSPLSLECTVEGTSNPNLYWYRQAAGRGLQLLFYSVGIGQISSEVPQNLSASRPQDRQFILSSKKLLLSDSGFYLCAWTEGQGLGGELFFGEGSRLTVL.

The rearrangement links TRBV24-1 to TRBJ2-1, with D unclear. Trimming left V 5 bases short and J 7 bases short, with 5 bases between. Germline values: CDR1 KGHDR, CDR2 SFDVKD. The CDR3 consists of 11 residues. CDR3 in amino acids: CATSGLNEQFF. For the CDR3, the DNA is TGTGCCACCAGTGGCCTGAATGAGCAGTTCTTC.

The chain employs TRBV6-5 and TRBJ2-1; TRBD1 matches at 7 bases. Germline V gene sequence: CDR1 MNHEY, CDR2 SVGAGI. The length of the CDR3 is 14 residues. J gave up 3 bases and V 6 bases, and 5 bases lay outside the gene matches. The CDR3 sequence: CASSSGTDYNEQFF. CDR3 nucleotides: TGTGCCAGCAGCTCCGGGACAGACTACAATGAGCAGTTCTTC.

The chain employs TRBV5-6 and TRBJ1-2, with D possibly matching TRBD1 (5 bases). V was clipped by 4 bases and J by 8 bases, with 18 bases between them. Germline values: CDR1 SGHDT, CDR2 YYEEEE. CDR3 size: 14 residues. The CDR3: CASSADQGVWGYTF. The CDR3 DNA follows: TGTGCCAGCAGCGCGGACCAAGGGGTTTGGGGCTACACCTTC.

This chain links TRBV28 with TRBJ2-1; the D gene is possibly TRBD1 (5 bases). Trimming pared 7 bases from V and 6 bases from J, leaving 25 bases between. The CDR3 extends over 17 amino acids. Per germline, CDR1 MDHEN and CDR2 SYDVKM. CDR3 nucleotides: TGTGCCAGCACCCAATTGGGTTCGAGGACAATAGGCAATGAGCAGTTCTTC. Protein: CASTQLGSRTIGNEQFF.

The V gene is TRBV10-3, the J gene TRBJ2-3; no firm D call. The V gene's germline CDR1 is ENHRY and CDR2 SYGVKD. The V end lost 6 bases, the J end lost 4 bases, and 8 bases lay between the germline ends. CDR3 length: 12 residues. This CDR3 is CAISETPDTQYF. The DNA of the CDR3 is TGTGCCATCAGCGAGACCCCAGATACGCAGTATTTT.

V and J are TRBV3-1 (or the pseudogene TRBV3-2) and TRBJ1-3, with 9 bases fitting TRBD1. Germline values: CDR1 LGHDT, CDR2 YNNKEL (reference sequence). The CDR3 is made up of 17 amino acids. J was trimmed by 0 bases and V by 1 base; bases with no gene match: 4. The CDR3 nucleotides are TGTGCCAGCAGCCAAGTGACAGGGGGGAGCTCTGGAAACACCATATATTTT. Residues: CASSQVTGGSSGNTIYF.

In regard to this clone: The same CDR3 is also encoded by other DNA sequences in this sample. This rearrangement joins TRBV27 to TRBJ2-5; TRBD2 aligns across 9 bases. The CDR3 runs to 15 residues. The germline gives CDR1 MNHEY, CDR2 SMNVEV (reference sequence). The trim removed 4 bases at V and 5 bases at J, leaving 8 bases unmatched. CDR3 coding DNA: TGTGCCAGCAGTTGGGGCGGGAGGGCCTTGGAGACCCAGTACTTC. This translates into CASSWGGRALETQYF.

This chain connects TRBV5-4 to TRBJ2-3, with 8 bases lining up with TRBD1. There are 15 residues in the CDR3. Germline values: CDR1 SGHNT, CDR2 YYREEE (reference sequence). Trimming removed 3 bases from V and 1 base from J; junction bases left unmatched: 4. For the CDR3, the DNA is TGTGCCAGCAGCTCAGGACAGGGACGCACAGATACGCAGTATTTT. Amino acids: CASSSGQGRTDTQYF.

The chain uses TRBV4-2 and TRBJ2-2, with a tentative D call TRBD1 (5 bases). V dropped 2 bases and J dropped 5 bases, with 9 bases sitting between them. This CDR3 is built from 14 residues. The germline V gene has CDR1 LGHNA and CDR2 YNFKEQ. This CDR3 reads CASSQLTGTGELFF. The CDR3 coding sequence is TGTGCCAGCAGCCAACTTACAGGAACCGGGGAGCTGTTTTTT.

The J gene is TRBJ2-5, the V gene TRBV5-1; 8 nucleotides match TRBD2. After removal of 1 base from V and 2 bases from J, the junction contained 7 bases not matched to a gene. The CDR3 extends over 16 amino acids. Germline V gives CDR1 SGHRS, CDR2 YFSETQ. Written as DNA, the CDR3 is TGCGCCAGCAGCTTGAGTATTAGCGGGACTCAAGAGACCCAGTACTTC. It yields the protein CASSLSISGTQETQYF. Full variable domain (missing parts from reference TRBV5-1 and TRBJ2-5): KAGVTQTPRYLIKTRGQQVTLSCSPISGHRSVSWYQQTPGQGLQFLFEYFSETQRNKGNFPGRFSGRQFSNSRSEMNVSTLELGDSALYLCASSLSISGTQETQYFGPGTRLLVL.

This chain connects TRBV6-6 to TRBJ2-7, with 8 bases fitting TRBD1. CDR1 MNHNY and CDR2 SVGAGI come from the germline V gene (reference sequence). The CDR3 contains 15 residues. With 6 bases clipped from V and 0 bases from J, the junction kept 7 bases outside the gene matches. Here the CDR3 reads CASSPQGAGSYEQYF. The CDR3 nucleotides read TGTGCCAGCAGCCCCCAGGGGGCCGGCTCCTACGAGCAGTACTTC.

The V gene is TRBV6-5, the J gene TRBJ1-6; D is possibly TRBD1 (5 bases). V gave up 5 bases and J gave up 9 bases, with 14 bases separating them. The CDR3 has 14 amino acids. Germline V gives CDR1 MNHEY, CDR2 SVGAGI. The CDR3 sequence: CASSRDRRFSPLHF. CDR3 coding DNA: TGTGCCAGCAGTCGGGACCGACGGTTTTCACCCCTCCACTTT.

The rearrangement joins TRBV19 to TRBJ2-5, with 11 bases aligning to TRBD1. The V gene end was trimmed by 5 bases and the J gene end by 5 bases; junction bases not matched to a gene: 7. CDR3 length: 15 amino acids. CDR1 and CDR2 (germline): LNHDA, SQIVND (reference sequence). The CDR3 coding sequence is TGTGCCAGTAGTCCGGGGGACAGGGGGACGGAGACCCAGTACTTC. Translation: CASSPGDRGTETQYF.

This chain connects TRBV11-2 to TRBJ1-1; D is perhaps TRBD1 (5 bases). V was pared by 5 bases and J by 8 bases, with 9 bases between. This CDR3 comprises 11 residues. Germline CDR1 and CDR2: SGHAT and FQNNGV. CDR3 DNA: TGTGCCAGCAGCGAATGGGGGGAAGCTTTCTTT. Translating it yields CASSEWGEAFF. Full variable domain (missing parts from reference TRBV11-2 and TRBJ1-1): EAGVAQSPRYKIIEKRQSVAFWCNPISGHATLYWYQQILGQGPKLLIQFQNNGVVDDSQLPKDRFSAERLKGVDSTLKIQPAKLEDSAVYLCASSEWGEAFFGQGTRLTVV.

This clone has a single count. This chain connects TRBV19 to TRBJ2-3, with TRBD2 identical over 7 bases. Germline-derived CDR1 and CDR2 are LNHDA and SQIVND (reference sequence). This CDR3 spans 14 amino acids. V lost 1 base to trimming and J lost 3 bases; unmatched junction nucleotides: 1. CDR3 sequence (DNA): TGTGCCAGTAGTATAGCTAGCGGAACAGATACGCAGTATTTT. Amino acids: CASSIASGTDTQYF.